This T cell receptor beta chain was sequenced during a study of T cell responses to AZD1222 COVID-19 vaccine. For this clone: Its antigen is unidentified.

CDR1 and CDR2 from the germline V gene are SGHRS and YFSETQ. The V and J ends lost 1 base and 5 bases respectively, with 14 bases between them. The CDR3 consists of 15 residues. The table came from immunoSEQ multiplex PCR; TCRdb's copy has only in-frame clones and leaves some out. Here the sample spans approximately 150,000 clones, more than 85% being singletons. Whole-study findings and limits: Most donors were white British, females outnumbered males, and clonal diversity was possibly underestimated.

V is TRBV5-1 and J is TRBJ2-3; D unresolved. The sample in question was peripheral blood, obtained on day 0 of AZD1222 vaccination. The sequence was obtained from an adult in good health. The CDR3 protein is CASSLSPSKLDTQYF. In nucleotides, the CDR3 is TGCGCCAGCAGCTTGTCTCCCAGTAAGCTAGATACGCAGTATTTT.